This record covers a single T cell receptor (beta chain). Its antigen is currently not known. Base qualities are not recorded, but no much larger clone differs from it by a single base. Genomic DNA was used as template for profiling of TCR beta VDJ combinations and CDR3 sequences. An Illumina HiSeq 2000 was used for TCR repertoire sequencing. From the authors' description of their analysis: Repertoire assessment relied on Simpson's diversity index, CDR3 size and DJ length profiles, and TRBV/TRBJ rearrangement plots. The most abundant DNA sequence in the deep sequencing data was taken as the immunodominant clone. CDR3 amino acid sequences were screened for sharing across subjects and were compared with published repertoires and the VDJdb database. TCRdb took the public reads, trimmed them with fastp at Q25, ran MiXCR for clone calling and kept in-frame beta chains. Rows are unified per CDR3 protein, each entry keeping the most common DNA and genes. TCRdb's processing, not the authors' own work, is the source of the V and J calls. This sample comprises 150,000 to 200,000 distinct CDR3 sequences, about 64% of them detected only once. The ten largest clones take up around 45% of the sample.

Taken from cysteine to phenylalanine, the CDR3 has 14 residues. The CDR3 DNA has 42 bases and is translated from base 1. V is shortened by 0 bases, J by 4 bases, and the region joining them spans 8 bases. CDR1 is given as SGDLS and CDR2 as YYNGEE, both from the germline V gene. The sample originates from a study of CD8+CD57+ T cells in acquired aplastic anemia listed by TCRdb under 2018. In the study overall: A mean of approximately 2.9 ug of DNA, ranging from about 0.19 to 27.4 ug, was extracted from sorted CD4+ and CD8+ cells. Results and caveats for the whole study, not just this receptor: Although roughly 29 CD8+ CDR3 sequences were shared by patients and controls, these sequences appeared highly expressed in patients and within the immunodominant clones of patients. No significant difference in CD8+ Simpson's diversity was found between patients and healthy controls (P=0.060).

In this study, sorted CD4+ and CD8+ T cells from the blood of healthy subjects and of severe aplastic anemia patients had their TCR repertoires deep-sequenced. Ficoll-Paque density gradient centrifugation was used to isolate peripheral blood mononuclear cells. CD4+ and CD8+ T cells were sorted by FACS or magnetic beads before DNA extraction. Sequenced material: sorted CD4+, CD8+, or CD8+CD57+ T cells (not recorded which) from PBMCs. The clonotype originates from a human donor with severe aplastic anemia or a healthy control (not recorded which). The V and J segments used are TRBV9 and TRBJ1-5; the D gene is perhaps TRBD1, on 5 matching bases. The DNA sequence is given as TGTGCCAGCAGCGTAGATGGGGCTAATCAGCCCCAGCATTTT. This translates into CASSVDGANQPQHF. The CDR3 plus the reference TRBV9 and TRBJ1-5 genes for the other parts give the full variable domain: DSGVTQTPKHLITATGQRVTLRCSPRSGDLSVYWYQQSLDQGLQFLIQYYNGEERAKGNILERFSAQQFPDLHSELNLSSLELGDSALYFCASSVDGANQPQHFGDGTRLSIL.